These T cell receptor beta chains were read from a single sample in a study of blood T cell repertoires in COVID-19. Profiling relied on immunoSEQ multiplex PCR, and the TCRdb table lists in-frame clones only, not all of them. The data show 250,000 to 300,000 clones, around nine tenths seen once. Material: peripheral blood. Every receptor here comes from a woman aged 30 to 39 with COVID-19, enrolled during active disease. The CDR3 runs from the conserved cysteine through the conserved F or W. Fields, in order: J gene, clone size, V gene, D gene, CDR3 DNA, CDR3 protein. The D gene is left open where the match is weak. Size values are once, few and many counts, or a class for expanded clones, and some rows have none.

j_gene: TRBJ2-7; abundance: -; v_gene: TRBV11-2; d_gene: TRBD2; CDR3nt: TGTGCCAGCAGCTTAGGTAGCCTAGCGGGGGGGATGAGCTCCTACGAGCAGTACTTC; CDR3aa: CASSLGSLAGGMSSYEQYF
j_gene: TRBJ1-2; abundance: -; v_gene: TRBV2; d_gene: -; CDR3nt: TGTGCCAGCAGTGAAGTGGGTATGACTCCAGGGGATGGCTACACCTTC; CDR3aa: CASSEVGMTPGDGYTF
j_gene: TRBJ1-1; abundance: -; v_gene: TRBV14; d_gene: -; CDR3nt: TGTGCCAGCAGCCAAGATCAGTTCAGGGCGAATCCTGAAGCTTTCTTT; CDR3aa: CASSQDQFRANPEAFF
j_gene: TRBJ2-3; abundance: -; v_gene: TRBV7-9; d_gene: -; CDR3nt: TGTGCCAGCAGCTTAGAAGGGAGGAGAGATACGCAGTATTTT; CDR3aa: CASSLEGRRDTQYF
j_gene: TRBJ1-1; abundance: -; v_gene: TRBV19; d_gene: -; CDR3nt: TGTGCCAGTAGTAAGGGGCAGACTGAAGCTTTCTTT; CDR3aa: CASSKGQTEAFF
j_gene: TRBJ1-5; abundance: -; v_gene: TRBV10-3; d_gene: -; CDR3nt: TGTGCCATCGCGCAGGAGGTGAATCAGCCCCAGCATTTT; CDR3aa: CAIAQEVNQPQHF
j_gene: TRBJ1-2; abundance: few; v_gene: TRBV7-9; d_gene: -; CDR3nt: TGTGCCAGCAGCTCGCAGGGAAGGGGCGGCTACACCTTC; CDR3aa: CASSSQGRGGYTF
j_gene: TRBJ1-1; abundance: once; v_gene: TRBV11-2; d_gene: -; CDR3nt: TGTGCCAGCAGCATGTCTATCATGAACACTGAAGCTTTCTTT; CDR3aa: CASSMSIMNTEAFF
j_gene: TRBJ2-2; abundance: -; v_gene: TRBV28; d_gene: TRBD1; CDR3nt: TGTGCCAGCAGGACGGGACAGGGGTCCACCGGGGAGCTGTTTTTT; CDR3aa: CASRTGQGSTGELFF
j_gene: TRBJ2-3; abundance: -; v_gene: TRBV29-1; d_gene: TRBD2; CDR3nt: TGCAGCGTTGAGGCTAGCGGTGGCACAGATACGCAGTATTTT; CDR3aa: CSVEASGGTDTQYF
j_gene: TRBJ1-3; abundance: -; v_gene: TRBV5-4; d_gene: -; CDR3nt: TGTGCCAGCTACACCCTCGGACAGAGCTCTGGAAACACCATATATTTT; CDR3aa: CASYTLGQSSGNTIYF
j_gene: TRBJ2-7; abundance: -; v_gene: TRBV20-1; d_gene: -; CDR3nt: TGCAGTGCTAGTCCCGGGGTCTACGAGCAGTACTTC; CDR3aa: CSASPGVYEQYF
j_gene: TRBJ2-1; abundance: -; v_gene: TRBV11-2; d_gene: TRBD2; CDR3nt: TGTGCCAGCAGCTTAATGGCGCGGGGGGGTCACAATGAGCAGTTCTTC; CDR3aa: CASSLMARGGHNEQFF
j_gene: TRBJ1-6; abundance: few; v_gene: TRBV20-1; d_gene: -; CDR3nt: TGCAGTGCTAAGGGGAATTCACCCCTCCACTTT; CDR3aa: CSAKGNSPLHF
j_gene: TRBJ1-1; abundance: -; v_gene: TRBV11-3; d_gene: -; CDR3nt: TGTGCCAGCAGCTTTCGGGGGAACACTGAAGCTTTCTTT; CDR3aa: CASSFRGNTEAFF
j_gene: TRBJ1-3; abundance: few; v_gene: TRBV5-1; d_gene: -; CDR3nt: TGCGCCAGCAGCTTGTCGGCGGTCTACTCTGGAAACACCATATATTTT; CDR3aa: CASSLSAVYSGNTIYF
j_gene: TRBJ2-5; abundance: -; v_gene: TRBV5-6; d_gene: -; CDR3nt: TGTGCCAGCAGCGGAGCGCCTAGCGCTCAAGAGACCCAGTACTTC; CDR3aa: CASSGAPSAQETQYF
j_gene: TRBJ1-2; abundance: -; v_gene: TRBV11-2; d_gene: -; CDR3nt: TGTGCCAGCAGCTTAGGAGTCGGGGGGTATGGCTACACCTTC; CDR3aa: CASSLGVGGYGYTF
j_gene: TRBJ2-1; abundance: once; v_gene: TRBV7-8; d_gene: -; CDR3nt: TGTGCCAGCAGCTTAATCCGTGCGGGGGCATGGGAGCAGTTCTTC; CDR3aa: CASSLIRAGAWEQFF
j_gene: TRBJ2-7; abundance: -; v_gene: TRBV7-9; d_gene: -; CDR3nt: TGTGCCAGCAGCTTAGAGGGGTACCCGTCCCCCTACGAGCAGTACTTC; CDR3aa: CASSLEGYPSPYEQYF
j_gene: TRBJ2-1; abundance: -; v_gene: TRBV3-1/TRBV3-2; d_gene: TRBD1; CDR3nt: TGTGCCAGCAGGACAGGGCGACAGAATGAGCAGTTCTTC; CDR3aa: CASRTGRQNEQFF
j_gene: TRBJ1-1; abundance: -; v_gene: TRBV6-2/TRBV6-3; d_gene: -; CDR3nt: TGTGCCAGCAGTTACTACAGGGATGGCACTGAAGCTTTCTTT; CDR3aa: CASSYYRDGTEAFF
j_gene: TRBJ2-5; abundance: once; v_gene: TRBV6-2/TRBV6-3; d_gene: -; CDR3nt: TGTGCCAGCAGTACCCACAGGGCCTCTCAAGAGACCCAGTACTTC; CDR3aa: CASSTHRASQETQYF
j_gene: TRBJ2-2; abundance: once; v_gene: TRBV5-1; d_gene: -; CDR3nt: TGCGCCAGCAGTCCCAGAGTAAGGGGGGGCCGTTCCGGGGAGCTGTTTTTT; CDR3aa: CASSPRVRGGRSGELFF
j_gene: TRBJ2-2; abundance: -; v_gene: TRBV29-1; d_gene: -; CDR3nt: TGCAGCGTTCAGGGGATCACCGGGGAGCTGTTTTTT; CDR3aa: CSVQGITGELFF
j_gene: TRBJ2-5; abundance: once; v_gene: TRBV9; d_gene: -; CDR3nt: TGTGCCAGCACTGGCGGCGGCTACTACCAAGAGACCCAGTACTTC; CDR3aa: CASTGGGYYQETQYF
j_gene: TRBJ1-2; abundance: once; v_gene: TRBV5-4; d_gene: -; CDR3nt: TGTGCCAGCAGCTTGGGGGCGAAGCTCTATGGCTACACCTTC; CDR3aa: CASSLGAKLYGYTF
j_gene: TRBJ1-1; abundance: -; v_gene: TRBV21-1; d_gene: -; CDR3nt: TGTGCCAGCAGCAAAAGTCCGGAACCGGGACAGACAAAAGAAGCTTTCTTT; CDR3aa: CASSKSPEPGQTKEAFF